Each of the 10 T cell receptor beta chains below was sequenced from the same sample in a study of response to subunit inactivated influenza vaccine. TCRdb ran MiXCR on the RT-PCR reads and lists one entry per CDR3 protein. The sample contains 750,000 to 850,000 distinct CDR3 sequences, under 20% of which appear only once. Sequencing used PBMCs from blood, obtained more than 4 days after vaccination. These TCRs come from a man aged 45-65 years who received an inactivated influenza vaccine.

The chain combines TRBV12-3 or TRBV12-4 with TRBJ2-2; D is undetermined. This CDR3 has 14 residues. Trimming removed 0 bases from V and 7 bases from J, with 9 bases in between. Written as DNA, the CDR3 is TGTGCCAGCAGTTTAGCGAGAACGGGCGGGGAGCTGTTTTTT. Encoded protein: CASSLARTGGELFF.

The chain couples TRBV12-3 or TRBV12-4 to TRBJ2-5; 9 bases line up with TRBD2. CDR3 size: 16 residues. V lost 1 base, J lost 2 bases, and 5 bases stayed unmatched. The CDR3 nucleotides are TGTGCCAGCAGTTTAGGGGTAGCGGGGGTTCAAGAGACCCAGTACTTC. Translating it yields CASSLGVAGVQETQYF.

This clonotype has a handful of counts. The chain has TRBV20-1 and TRBJ2-5; 8 bases fit TRBD2. The CDR3 contains 15 residues. The germline V gene has CDR1 DFQATT and CDR2 SNEGSKA (reference sequence). V lost 1 base, J lost 5 bases, and 9 bases stayed unmatched. CDR3 in amino acids: CSARGVGGAWETQYF. As DNA, the CDR3 is TGCAGTGCTAGAGGGGTCGGGGGGGCGTGGGAGACCCAGTACTTC.

V and J are TRBV5-5 and TRBJ2-2; the match to TRBD1 covers 10 bases. Losses at the gene ends were 3 bases for V and 3 bases for J; bases not matched to a gene: 11. CDR1 and CDR2 from the germline V gene are SGHKS and YYEKEE (reference sequence). This CDR3 is built from 18 residues. The CDR3 loop reads CASSWTDRGRLHTGELFF. CDR3 coding DNA: TGTGCCAGCAGCTGGACTGACAGGGGGCGACTTCACACCGGGGAGCTGTTTTTT.

This clonotype was counted a few times. V gene TRBV29-1 combines with J gene TRBJ1-1, with no clear D. The CDR3 is made up of 13 amino acids. The V gene lost 4 bases and the J gene lost 5 bases, with 14 bases spanning the gap. Germline V CDR1 and CDR2: SQVTM, ANQGSEA. CDR3 DNA sequence: TGCAGCGTTGTAACAGAAGGTTGGACTGAAGCTTTCTTT. Amino acid sequence: CSVVTEGWTEAFF.

The J gene is TRBJ2-7, the V gene TRBV5-5; 8 bases match TRBD1. The CDR3 spans 17 residues. Germline CDR1 is SGHKS and CDR2 is YYEKEE (reference sequence). With V trimmed by 0 bases and J by 3 bases, 11 bases remained unmatched. The CDR3 here is CASSLGRVGTGLYEQYF. CDR3 sequence (DNA): TGTGCCAGCAGCTTGGGCCGGGTAGGGACAGGACTCTACGAGCAGTACTTC.

This clonotype showed up just a few times. J is TRBJ2-1 and V is TRBV30; D not resolved. This CDR3 region has 13 residues. V was pared by 1 base and J by 7 bases, with 11 bases between. Germline lookup yields CDR1 GTSNPN and CDR2 SVGIG (reference sequence). CDR3 bases: TGTGCCTGGAGTGGGAGTGCGCGGAATGAGCAGTTCTTC. Protein product: CAWSGSARNEQFF.

This clonotype has only a few counts. DNA of the CDR3: TGCAGCGTTGAAGACCTGGAAGGAAACTCCTACAATGAGCAGTTCTTC. This codes for CSVEDLEGNSYNEQFF. The chain has TRBV29-1 and TRBJ2-1; D is uncertain. V was cut by 0 bases and J by 0 bases, with 12 bases left in between. CDR3 length equals 16 residues. Germline CDR1 SQVTM, CDR2 ANQGSEA.

This sequence joins TRBV29-1 and TRBJ2-7, with no clear D. The germline V gene has CDR1 SQVTM and CDR2 ANQGSEA. CDR3 length: 13 amino acids. Trimming stripped 0 bases from V and 1 base from J, with 7 bases between. The chain's CDR3 is CSVEDVQSYEQYF. The CDR3 nucleotides are TGCAGCGTTGAAGACGTCCAATCCTACGAGCAGTACTTC.

This clonotype was detected many times. This chain connects TRBV12-3 or TRBV12-4 to TRBJ1-1, with D unresolved. Trimming left V 3 bases short and J 1 base short, with 9 bases between. The CDR3 totals 14 residues. The chain's CDR3 is CASSLIAGNTEAFF. CDR3 DNA sequence: TGTGCCAGCAGTTTGATTGCGGGGAACACTGAAGCTTTCTTT.